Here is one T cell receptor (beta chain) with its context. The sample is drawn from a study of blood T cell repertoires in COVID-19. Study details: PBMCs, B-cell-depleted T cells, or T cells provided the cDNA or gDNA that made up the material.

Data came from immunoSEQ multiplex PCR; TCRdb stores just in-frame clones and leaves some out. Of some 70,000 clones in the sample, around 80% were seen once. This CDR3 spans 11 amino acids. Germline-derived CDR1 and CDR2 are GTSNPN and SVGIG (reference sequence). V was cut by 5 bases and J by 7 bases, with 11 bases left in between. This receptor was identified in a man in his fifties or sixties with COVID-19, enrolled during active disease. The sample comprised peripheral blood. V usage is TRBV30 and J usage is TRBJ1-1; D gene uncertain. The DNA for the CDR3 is TGTGCCTGGGGGCAGTCGATTGAAGCTTTCTTT. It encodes CAWGQSIEAFF.